This is a list of T cell receptor beta chains from one sample in a study of blood T cell repertoires in COVID-19. Generated by immunoSEQ multiplex PCR, the TCRdb table keeps only in-frame clones and is missing some. The sample records about 73,000 clones, 70% to 85% being singletons. Sequenced: peripheral blood. These receptors originate from a woman aged 55-70 years with acute or convalescent COVID-19. Both conserved end residues are part of each CDR3. The D gene is left open where the match is weak. For some rows the clone size is stated as once, few or many, or as a class when expanded; others skip it.

size,D,J,V,CDR3,DNA
-,-,TRBJ2-1,TRBV5-1,CASSPDREGEQFF,TGCGCCAGCAGCCCGGACAGGGAGGGTGAGCAGTTCTTC
-,-,TRBJ1-1,TRBV28,CASSLGRTNTEAFF,TGTGCCAGCAGTTTAGGGAGGACGAACACTGAAGCTTTCTTT
-,-,TRBJ2-7,TRBV20-1,CSATREYEQYF,TGCAGTGCTACCAGGGAATACGAGCAGTACTTC
-,-,TRBJ1-5,TRBV28,CATRASPSQPQHF,TGTGCCACCAGGGCCAGTCCCTCCCAGCCCCAGCATTTT
-,-,TRBJ1-2,TRBV4-1,CASSQSNYGYTF,TGCGCCAGCAGCCAATCGAACTATGGCTACACCTTC
-,-,TRBJ1-4,TRBV5-4,CASSLEGSRNGKLFF,TGTGCCAGCAGCTTGGAAGGGAGTCGGAATGGAAAACTGTTTTTT
many,TRBD2,TRBJ2-3,TRBV9,CASSVGAGGRDTQYF,TGTGCCAGCAGCGTAGGGGCGGGAGGGCGTGATACGCAGTATTTT
-,TRBD1,TRBJ1-1,TRBV29-1,CSVEQGAVEAFF,TGCAGCGTTGAACAGGGGGCTGTTGAAGCTTTCTTT
-,TRBD2,TRBJ2-2,TRBV19,CASFGRGSATGELFF,TGTGCCAGCTTCGGGAGGGGGTCCGCAACCGGGGAGCTGTTTTTT
-,TRBD2,TRBJ2-3,TRBV5-8,CASTVRGLTDTQYF,TGTGCCAGCACCGTGCGGGGGTTAACAGATACGCAGTATTTT
-,TRBD2,TRBJ2-4,TRBV11-2,CASSVRIAGGEQQYF,TGTGCCAGCAGCGTTAGGATAGCGGGAGGAGAGCAACAGTACTTC
-,TRBD1,TRBJ1-2,TRBV9,CASSVQGANYGYTF,TGTGCCAGCAGCGTACAGGGGGCGAACTATGGCTACACCTTC
-,TRBD1,TRBJ2-1,TRBV19,CASSTTGVSYNEQFF,TGTGCCAGTAGTACCACAGGGGTCTCCTACAATGAGCAGTTCTTC
-,TRBD2,TRBJ2-5,TRBV5-4,CASSLVDGRETQYF,TGTGCCAGCAGCTTGGTTGACGGGAGGGAGACCCAGTACTTC
-,TRBD1,TRBJ2-6,TRBV5-1,CASSFNPTGGSSGANVLTF,TGCGCCAGCAGCTTTAACCCCACAGGGGGCAGCTCTGGGGCCAACGTCCTGACTTTC
-,TRBD2,TRBJ2-5,TRBV2,CASNRRLAGWETQYF,TGTGCCAGCAACAGACGACTAGCGGGGTGGGAGACCCAGTACTTC
-,TRBD1,TRBJ1-2,TRBV5-5,CASSPSPMGQTGYTF,TGTGCCAGCAGCCCCTCCCCAATGGGACAGACTGGCTACACCTTC
once,-,TRBJ1-2,TRBV5-6,CASSRGTNNYGYTF,TGTGCCAGCAGCAGGGGGACAAATAACTATGGCTACACCTTC
-,-,TRBJ1-6,TRBV9,CASSVAPLIPNSYNSPLHF,TGTGCCAGCAGCGTAGCCCCCCTAATCCCTAACTCCTATAATTCACCCCTCCACTTT
-,-,TRBJ1-3,TRBV2,CASSVEGNSGNTIYF,TGTGCCAGCAGTGTGGAGGGTAACTCTGGAAACACCATATATTTT
-,-,TRBJ1-1,TRBV5-8,CASSRYLPNTEAFF,TGTGCCAGCAGCCGATACTTGCCGAACACTGAAGCTTTCTTT
-,-,TRBJ2-7,TRBV6-4,CASRELGGLEQYF,TGTGCCAGCAGAGAACTGGGGGGTCTCGAGCAGTACTTC
-,-,TRBJ2-1,TRBV5-4,CASSFGAPLGLYNEQFF,TGTGCCAGCAGCTTTGGGGCCCCTTTGGGTCTCTACAATGAGCAGTTCTTC
few,-,TRBJ2-3,TRBV5-1,CASSGGTGPSTDTQYF,TGCGCCAGCAGCGGCGGGACTGGCCCTAGCACAGATACGCAGTATTTT
-,-,TRBJ1-1,TRBV19,CASSPSGPPFMNTEAFF,TGTGCCAGTAGTCCATCAGGGCCCCCGTTCATGAACACTGAAGCTTTCTTT
-,-,TRBJ1-1,TRBV27,CASSLWLGGRNTEAFF,TGTGCCAGCAGTTTATGGCTCGGAGGGAGGAACACTGAAGCTTTCTTT
-,-,TRBJ1-2,TRBV19,CASSITGTQKSYGYTF,TGTGCCAGTAGTATAACGGGTACCCAGAAGTCCTATGGCTACACCTTC
-,-,TRBJ1-5,TRBV6-5,CASSYSNRAQPQHF,TGTGCCAGCAGTTACTCGAACAGGGCACAGCCCCAGCATTTT
few,-,TRBJ1-2,TRBV28,CASKTPSGTQISYTF,TGTGCCAGCAAAACCCCCTCGGGTACCCAGATTAGCTACACCTTC
-,-,TRBJ2-3,TRBV6-5,CASRREGADTQYF,TGTGCCAGCCGGAGGGAGGGGGCAGATACGCAGTATTTT